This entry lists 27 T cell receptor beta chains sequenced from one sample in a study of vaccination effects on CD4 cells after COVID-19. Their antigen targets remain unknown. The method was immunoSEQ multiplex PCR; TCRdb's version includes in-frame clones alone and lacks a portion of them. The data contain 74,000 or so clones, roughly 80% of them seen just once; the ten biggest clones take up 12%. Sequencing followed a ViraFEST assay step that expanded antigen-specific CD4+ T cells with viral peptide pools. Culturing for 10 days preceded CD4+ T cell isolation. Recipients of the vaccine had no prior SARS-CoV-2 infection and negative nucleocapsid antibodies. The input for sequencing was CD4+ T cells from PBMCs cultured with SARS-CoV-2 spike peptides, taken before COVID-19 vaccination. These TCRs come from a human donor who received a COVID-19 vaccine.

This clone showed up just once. CDR3 in amino acids: CATSDPGGNQPQHF. CDR3 coding DNA: TGTGCCACCAGTGATCCCGGAGGCAATCAGCCCCAGCATTTT. V is TRBV24-1 and J is TRBJ1-5; D ambiguous. CDR3 length: 14 amino acids. V dropped 3 bases and J dropped 2 bases, with 7 bases sitting between them. Germline V lookup: CDR1 KGHDR, CDR2 SFDVKD.

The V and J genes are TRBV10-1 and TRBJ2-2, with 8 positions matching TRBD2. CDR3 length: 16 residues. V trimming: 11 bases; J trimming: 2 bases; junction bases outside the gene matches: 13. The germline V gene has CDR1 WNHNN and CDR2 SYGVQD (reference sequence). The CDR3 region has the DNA TGCGCCGTTTCCCGAACCAGCGGGGGAAACACCGGGGAGCTGTTTTTT. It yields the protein CAVSRTSGGNTGELFF.

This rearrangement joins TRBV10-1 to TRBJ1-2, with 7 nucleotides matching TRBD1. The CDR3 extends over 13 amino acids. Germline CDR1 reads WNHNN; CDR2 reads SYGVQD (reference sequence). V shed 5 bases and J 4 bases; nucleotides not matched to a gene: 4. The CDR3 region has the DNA TGCGCCAGCAGTTGGGACAGAACCTATGGCTACACCTTC. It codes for CASSWDRTYGYTF.

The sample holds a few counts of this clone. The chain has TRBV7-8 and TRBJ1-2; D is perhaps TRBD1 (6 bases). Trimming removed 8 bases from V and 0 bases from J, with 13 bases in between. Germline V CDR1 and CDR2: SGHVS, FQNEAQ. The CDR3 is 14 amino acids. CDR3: CASGRGFTNYGYTF. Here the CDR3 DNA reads TGTGCCAGCGGTAGGGGGTTTACTAACTATGGCTACACCTTC. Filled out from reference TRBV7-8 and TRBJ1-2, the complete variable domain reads GAGVSQSPRYKVAKRGQDVALRCDPISGHVSLFWYQQALGQGPEFLTYFQNEAQLDKSGLPSDRFFAERPEGSVSTLKIQRTQQEDSAVYLCASGRGFTNYGYTFGSGTRLTVV.

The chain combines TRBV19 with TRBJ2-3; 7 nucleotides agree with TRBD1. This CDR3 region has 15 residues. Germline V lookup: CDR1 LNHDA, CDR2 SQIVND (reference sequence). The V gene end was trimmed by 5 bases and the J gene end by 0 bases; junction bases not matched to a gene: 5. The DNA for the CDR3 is TGTGCCAGTAGTTTTGGGACAGCTAGCACAGATACGCAGTATTTT. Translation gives CASSFGTASTDTQYF.

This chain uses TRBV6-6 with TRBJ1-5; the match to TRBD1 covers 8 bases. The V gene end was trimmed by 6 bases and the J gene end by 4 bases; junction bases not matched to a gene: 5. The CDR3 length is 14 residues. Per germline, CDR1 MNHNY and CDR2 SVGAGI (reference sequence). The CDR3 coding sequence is TGTGCCAGCAGAACAGGGGGTTCGAATCAGCCCCAGCATTTT. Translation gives CASRTGGSNQPQHF.

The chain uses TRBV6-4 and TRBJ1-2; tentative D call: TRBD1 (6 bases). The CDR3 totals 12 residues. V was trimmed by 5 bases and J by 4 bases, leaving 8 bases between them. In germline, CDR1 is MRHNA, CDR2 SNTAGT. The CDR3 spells CASSTGRYGYTF. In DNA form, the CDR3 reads TGTGCCAGCAGTACAGGGCGCTATGGCTACACCTTC.

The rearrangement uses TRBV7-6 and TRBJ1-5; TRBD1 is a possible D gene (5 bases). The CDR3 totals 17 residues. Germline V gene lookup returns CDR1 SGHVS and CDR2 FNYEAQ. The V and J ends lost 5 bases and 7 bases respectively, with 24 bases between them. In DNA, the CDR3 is TGTGCCAGCAGCCTCGAGGTGGGCAGTGGGGGATGGCAGCCCCAGCATTTT. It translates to CASSLEVGSGGWQPQHF. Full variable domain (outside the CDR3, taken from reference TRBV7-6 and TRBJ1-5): GAGVSQSPRYKVTKRGQDVALRCDPISGHVSLYWYRQALGQGPEFLTYFNYEAQQDKSGLPNDRFSAERPEGSISTLTIQRTEQRDSAMYRCASSLEVGSGGWQPQHFGDGTRLSIL.

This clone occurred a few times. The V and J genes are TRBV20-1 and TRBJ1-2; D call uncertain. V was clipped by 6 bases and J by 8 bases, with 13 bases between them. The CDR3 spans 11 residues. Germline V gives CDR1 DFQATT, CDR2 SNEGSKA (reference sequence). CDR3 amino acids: CSAGYIGGYTF. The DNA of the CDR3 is TGCAGTGCGGGGTATATAGGGGGCTACACCTTC.

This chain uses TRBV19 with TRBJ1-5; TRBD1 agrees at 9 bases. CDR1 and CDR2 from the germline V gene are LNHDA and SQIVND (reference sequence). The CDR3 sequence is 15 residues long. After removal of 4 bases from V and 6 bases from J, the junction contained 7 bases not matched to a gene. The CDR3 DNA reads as TGTGCCAGTAGTACCCCGGGGACAGGGAGTCAGCCCCAGCATTTT. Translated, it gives CASSTPGTGSQPQHF.

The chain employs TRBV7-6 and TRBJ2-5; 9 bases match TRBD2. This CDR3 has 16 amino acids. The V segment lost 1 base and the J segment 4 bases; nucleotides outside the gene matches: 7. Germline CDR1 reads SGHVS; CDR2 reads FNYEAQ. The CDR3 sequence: CASSLGPAGGRETQYF. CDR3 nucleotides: TGTGCCAGCAGCTTAGGTCCAGCGGGGGGCCGAGAGACCCAGTACTTC.

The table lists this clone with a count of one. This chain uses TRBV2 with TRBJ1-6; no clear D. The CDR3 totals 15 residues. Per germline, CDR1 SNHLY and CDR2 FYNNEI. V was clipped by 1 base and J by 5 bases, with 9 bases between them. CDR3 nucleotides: TGTGCCAGCAGTGAAGAAACGGAGGATAATTCACCCCTCCACTTT. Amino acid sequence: CASSEETEDNSPLHF.

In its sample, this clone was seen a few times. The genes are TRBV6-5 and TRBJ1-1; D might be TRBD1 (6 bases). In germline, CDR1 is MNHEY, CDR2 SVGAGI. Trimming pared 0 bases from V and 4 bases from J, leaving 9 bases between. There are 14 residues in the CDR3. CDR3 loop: CASSYSTGFTEAFF. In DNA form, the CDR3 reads TGTGCCAGCAGTTACTCGACAGGTTTCACTGAAGCTTTCTTT.

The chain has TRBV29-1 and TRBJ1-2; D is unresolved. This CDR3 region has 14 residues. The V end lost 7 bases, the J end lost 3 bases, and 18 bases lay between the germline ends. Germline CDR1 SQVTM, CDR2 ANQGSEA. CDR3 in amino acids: CSANGRWGDYGYTF. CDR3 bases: TGCAGCGCTAACGGGCGGTGGGGTGACTATGGCTACACCTTC. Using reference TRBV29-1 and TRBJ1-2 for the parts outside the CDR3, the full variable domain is SAVISQKPSRDICQRGTSLTIQCQVDSQVTMMFWYRQQPGQSLTLIATANQGSEATYESGFVIDKFPISRPNLTFSTLTVSNMSPEDSSIYLCSANGRWGDYGYTFGSGTRLTVV.

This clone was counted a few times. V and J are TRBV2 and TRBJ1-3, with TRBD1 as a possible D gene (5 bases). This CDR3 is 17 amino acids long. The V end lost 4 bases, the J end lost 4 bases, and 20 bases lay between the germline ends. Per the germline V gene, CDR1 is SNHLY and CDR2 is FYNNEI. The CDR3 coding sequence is TGTGCCAGCAGTGCCTCCTTCGGCAGGGTTTTAGGAAACACCATATATTTT. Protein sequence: CASSASFGRVLGNTIYF.

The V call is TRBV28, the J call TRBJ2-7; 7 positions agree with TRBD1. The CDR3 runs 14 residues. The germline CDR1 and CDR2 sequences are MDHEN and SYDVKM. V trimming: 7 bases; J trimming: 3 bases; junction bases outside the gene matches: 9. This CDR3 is CASTARDRFYEQYV. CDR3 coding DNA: TGTGCCAGCACCGCCAGGGACAGATTCTACGAGCAGTACGTC.

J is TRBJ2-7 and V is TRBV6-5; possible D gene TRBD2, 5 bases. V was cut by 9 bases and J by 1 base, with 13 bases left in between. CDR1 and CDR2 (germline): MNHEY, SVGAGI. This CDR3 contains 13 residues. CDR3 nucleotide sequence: TGTGCCAGTGAGGGTAGGCTTTCCTACGAGCAGTACGTC. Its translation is CASEGRLSYEQYV.

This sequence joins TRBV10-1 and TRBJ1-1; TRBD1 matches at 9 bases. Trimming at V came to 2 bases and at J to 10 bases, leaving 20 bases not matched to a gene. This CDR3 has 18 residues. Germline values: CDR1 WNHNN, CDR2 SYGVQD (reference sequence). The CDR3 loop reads CASSELPPRDRDGEGAFF. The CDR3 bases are TGCGCCAGCAGTGAGCTTCCTCCCCGGGACAGGGATGGAGAGGGAGCTTTCTTT.

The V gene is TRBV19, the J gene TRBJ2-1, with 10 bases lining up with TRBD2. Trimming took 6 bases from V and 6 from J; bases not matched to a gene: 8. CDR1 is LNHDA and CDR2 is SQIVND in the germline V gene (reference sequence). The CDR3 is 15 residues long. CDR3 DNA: TGTGCCAGTAGGGCAGCGGGGGGGGGTCGCAATGAGCAGTTCTTC. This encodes CASRAAGGGRNEQFF. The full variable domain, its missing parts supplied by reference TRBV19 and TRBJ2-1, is DGGITQSPKYLFRKEGQNVTLSCEQNLNHDAMYWYRQDPGQGLRLIYYSQIVNDFQKGDIAEGYSVSREKKESFPLTVTSAQKNPTAFYLCASRAAGGGRNEQFFGPGTRLTVL.

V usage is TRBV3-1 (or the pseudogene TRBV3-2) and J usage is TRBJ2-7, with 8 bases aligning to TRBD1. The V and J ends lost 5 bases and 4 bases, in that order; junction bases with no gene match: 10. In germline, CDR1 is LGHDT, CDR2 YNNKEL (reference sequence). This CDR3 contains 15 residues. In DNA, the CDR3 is TGTGCCAGCAGCTACGGACAGGGAATGATTTACGAGCAGTACGTC. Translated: CASSYGQGMIYEQYV.

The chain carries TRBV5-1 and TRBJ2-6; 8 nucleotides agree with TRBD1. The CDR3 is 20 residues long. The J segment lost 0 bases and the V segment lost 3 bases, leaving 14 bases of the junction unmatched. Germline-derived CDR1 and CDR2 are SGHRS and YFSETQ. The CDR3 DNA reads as TGCGCCAGCAGCTCCAAAGGCCCGGGACAGGTTCCCTCTGGGGCCAACGTCCTGACTTTC. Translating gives CASSSKGPGQVPSGANVLTF. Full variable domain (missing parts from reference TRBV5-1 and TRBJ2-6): KAGVTQTPRYLIKTRGQQVTLSCSPISGHRSVSWYQQTPGQGLQFLFEYFSETQRNKGNFPGRFSGRQFSNSRSEMNVSTLELGDSALYLCASSSKGPGQVPSGANVLTFGAGSRLTVL.

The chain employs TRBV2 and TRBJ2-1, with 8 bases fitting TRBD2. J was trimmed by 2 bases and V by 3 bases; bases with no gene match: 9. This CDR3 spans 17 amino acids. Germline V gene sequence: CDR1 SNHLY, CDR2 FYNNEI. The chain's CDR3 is CASSERGGGGTYNEQFF. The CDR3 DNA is TGTGCCAGCAGTGAGCGAGGAGGCGGGGGGACCTACAATGAGCAGTTCTTC.

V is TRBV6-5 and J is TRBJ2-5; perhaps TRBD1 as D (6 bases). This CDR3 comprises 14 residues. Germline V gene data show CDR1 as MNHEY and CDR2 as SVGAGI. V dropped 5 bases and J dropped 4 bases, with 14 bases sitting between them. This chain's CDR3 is CASSPQDRRETQYF. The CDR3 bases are TGTGCCAGCAGTCCCCAGGACAGAAGAGAGACCCAGTACTTC.

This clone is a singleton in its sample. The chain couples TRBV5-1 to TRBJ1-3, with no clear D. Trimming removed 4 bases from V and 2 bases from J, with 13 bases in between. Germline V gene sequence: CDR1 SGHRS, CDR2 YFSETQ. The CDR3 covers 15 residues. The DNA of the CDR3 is TGCGCCAGCAGCCGTGACGGTGGGGCTGGAAACACCATATATTTT. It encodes CASSRDGGAGNTIYF.

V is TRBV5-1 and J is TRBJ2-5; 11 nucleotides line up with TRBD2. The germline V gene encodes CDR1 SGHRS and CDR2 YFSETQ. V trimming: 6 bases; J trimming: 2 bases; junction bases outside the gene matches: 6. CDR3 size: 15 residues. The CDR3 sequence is CASIRSSGGQETQYF. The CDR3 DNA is TGCGCCAGCATCCGGTCTAGCGGGGGGCAAGAGACCCAGTACTTC.

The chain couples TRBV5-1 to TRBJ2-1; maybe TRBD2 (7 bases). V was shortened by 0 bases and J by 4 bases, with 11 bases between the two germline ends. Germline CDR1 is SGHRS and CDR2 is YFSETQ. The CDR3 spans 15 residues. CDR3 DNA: TGCGCCAGCAGCTTGGACGGGGGGCCTTACAATGAGCAGTTCTTC. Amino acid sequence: CASSLDGGPYNEQFF.

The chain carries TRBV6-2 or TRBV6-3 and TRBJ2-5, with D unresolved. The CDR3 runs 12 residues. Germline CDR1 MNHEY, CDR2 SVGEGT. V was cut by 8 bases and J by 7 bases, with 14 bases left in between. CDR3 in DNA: TGTGCCAGCTGCCGGCGCCCGGGGACCCAGTACTTC. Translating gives CASCRRPGTQYF.